This T cell receptor (beta chain) comes out of a study of blood T cell repertoires in COVID-19. V was pared by 6 bases and J by 5 bases, with 3 bases of the junction left unmatched. The CDR3 covers 13 residues. This table comes from immunoSEQ multiplex PCR, and its TCRdb copy is limited to in-frame clones, with some not included. The repertoire holds more than 200,000 clones, with 85% to 90% as singletons. Sequenced input: PBMCs or T cells enriched from blood (not recorded which). The receptor was derived from a man aged 35 to 55 who had recovered from COVID-19. V is TRBV12-3 or TRBV12-4 and J is TRBJ2-7, with TRBD1 matching 11 bases. The CDR3 sequence: CASRGQGADEQYF. CDR3 nucleotides: TGTGCCAGCAGAGGACAGGGGGCCGACGAGCAGTACTTC.